This T cell receptor beta chain originates from a study of T cells after yellow fever vaccination. Study at large: SMART-Seq v4 Ultra Low Input prepared libraries from low-cell fractions. Study-wide findings and caveats: Relatively few clonotypes were ones that appeared in both CD4 and CD8 compartments. Compared with primary, the secondary response was weaker and peaked at day 5, not 15. Most primary-vaccination clones recurred post-booster (roughly 96% CD4, over 70% CD8).

Comments on this clonotype: The antigen is undetermined.

CDR1 and CDR2 from the germline V gene are LGHDT and YNNKEL (reference sequence). CDR3 length equals 14 residues. The ends were cut back, 4 bases at V and 8 bases at J, with 17 bases in the middle. One entry per CDR3 protein, called by TCRdb with MiXCR from the 5' RACE reads. The sample lists under 600,000 distinct CDR3 sequences; just over 20% were seen once. The TCR originated in a man aged 18-30 years who received the YFV17D yellow fever vaccine. The chain couples TRBV3-1 to TRBJ1-2; D possibly corresponds to TRBD1 (5 bases). The sample here was PBMCs, taken more than 20 days after the first yellow fever vaccination. The CDR3 DNA sequence: TGTGCCAGCAGCCCCGCGGCTGGGGCGCGGGGCTACACCTTC. It translates to CASSPAAGARGYTF.